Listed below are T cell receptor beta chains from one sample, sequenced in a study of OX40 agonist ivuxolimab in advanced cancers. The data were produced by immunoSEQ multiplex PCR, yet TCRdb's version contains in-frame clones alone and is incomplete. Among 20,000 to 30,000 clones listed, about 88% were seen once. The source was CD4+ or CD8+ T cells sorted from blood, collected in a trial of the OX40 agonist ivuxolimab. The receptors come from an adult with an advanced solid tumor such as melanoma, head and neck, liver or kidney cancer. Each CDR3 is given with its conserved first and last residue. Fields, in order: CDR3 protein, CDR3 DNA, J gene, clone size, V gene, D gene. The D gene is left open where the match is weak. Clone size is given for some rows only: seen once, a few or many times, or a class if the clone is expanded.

CSSGQELGYEQYF	TGCAGCTCGGGACAGGAACTCGGATACGAGCAGTACTTC	TRBJ2-7	-	TRBV29-1	TRBD1
CASSLIQGGSNQPQHF	TGTGCCAGCAGCTTAATACAGGGCGGGAGCAATCAGCCCCAGCATTTT	TRBJ1-5	-	TRBV7-8	-
CAWSWTGDNQPQHF	TGTGCCTGGAGTTGGACAGGGGATAACCAGCCCCAGCATTTT	TRBJ1-5	-	TRBV30	TRBD1
CASSSTHEQYF	TGTGCCAGCAGCTCGACTCACGAGCAGTACTTC	TRBJ2-7	-	TRBV7-8	-
CASSPDNSDDEAFF	TGTGCCAGCAGTCCGGATAATTCGGATGATGAAGCTTTCTTT	TRBJ1-1	-	TRBV2	-
CASSVSGFSTDTQYF	TGTGCCAGCAGCGTGAGCGGGTTTAGCACAGATACGCAGTATTTT	TRBJ2-3	-	TRBV7-9	-
CASSSISYNEQFF	TGTGCCAGCAGCTCAATTAGCTACAATGAGCAGTTCTTC	TRBJ2-1	-	TRBV7-9	-
CASSPPSRGNTIYF	TGTGCCAGCTCACCACCCAGTCGAGGAAACACCATATATTTT	TRBJ1-3	medium-sized	TRBV18	-
CAISVFEGQVSRFYEQYF	TGTGCCATCAGTGTTTTCGAAGGACAGGTATCAAGGTTTTACGAGCAGTACTTC	TRBJ2-7	once	TRBV10-3	TRBD1
CASSSDPPTGIHEQYF	TGTGCCAGCAGCTCCGACCCCCCAACCGGGATCCACGAGCAGTACTTC	TRBJ2-7	-	TRBV7-9	-
CASTLTGRGETQYF	TGTGCCAGCACCTTAACAGGGCGAGGAGAGACCCAGTACTTC	TRBJ2-5	-	TRBV5-4	-
CARSSRGSGDPRETQYF	TGTGCCAGAAGCTCGCGGGGTAGCGGGGACCCTAGGGAGACCCAGTACTTC	TRBJ2-5	few	TRBV5-3	TRBD2
CASSYIGGLAGGIEQYF	TGTGCCAGCAGCTACATCGGCGGACTAGCGGGGGGAATTGAGCAGTACTTC	TRBJ2-7	once	TRBV11-2	TRBD2
CASSLGGGYNEQFF	TGTGCCAGCAGTTTAGGGGGCGGCTACAATGAGCAGTTCTTC	TRBJ2-1	-	TRBV28	-
CASSILGSETQYF	TGTGCCAGTAGTATATTAGGATCTGAGACCCAGTACTTC	TRBJ2-5	-	TRBV19	-
CASSLSGGSYNEQFF	TGTGCCAGCAGTTTATCTGGCGGGTCCTACAATGAGCAGTTCTTC	TRBJ2-1	-	TRBV27	-
CASSPRGTERGNEQFF	TGTGCCAGCTCACCTCGTGGGACAGAGAGAGGCAATGAGCAGTTCTTC	TRBJ2-1	-	TRBV18	TRBD1
CASSFGGRYNEQFF	TGTGCCAGCAGTTTCGGGGGCAGGTACAATGAGCAGTTCTTC	TRBJ2-1	-	TRBV27	-
CASSDYPADNEQFF	TGCGCCAGCAGCGATTATCCTGCTGACAATGAGCAGTTCTTC	TRBJ2-1	-	TRBV5-1	-
CASINSGTGANEKLFF	TGTGCCAGCATCAATTCCGGGACAGGCGCTAATGAAAAACTGTTTTTT	TRBJ1-4	medium-sized	TRBV28	TRBD1
CASSRTSYNEQFF	TGTGCCAGCAGTCGGACTAGCTACAATGAGCAGTTCTTC	TRBJ2-1	-	TRBV27	TRBD2
CASSVEGSTDTQYF	TGTGCCAGCAGCGTAGAGGGGAGCACAGATACGCAGTATTTT	TRBJ2-3	-	TRBV9	-
CASSVAGGFDVQETQYF	TGTGCCAGCAGCGTAGCAGGAGGATTCGACGTCCAAGAGACCCAGTACTTC	TRBJ2-5	-	TRBV9	-
CAILRGPSGNTIYF	TGTGCCATCCTGAGGGGACCGAGCGGAAACACCATATATTTT	TRBJ1-3	-	TRBV10-3	-
CASSLSGGNQPQHF	TGTGCCAGCAGCTTATCAGGAGGGAATCAGCCCCAGCATTTT	TRBJ1-5	-	TRBV7-9	-
CASSHGGGSYEQYF	TGCGCCAGCAGCCACGGGGGCGGGTCCTACGAGCAGTACTTC	TRBJ2-7	-	TRBV5-1	-
CASSQDLQGSIGELFF	TGCGCCAGCAGCCAAGATTTGCAGGGATCAATCGGGGAGCTGTTTTTT	TRBJ2-2	-	TRBV4-3	-
CASSLGSPLYEQYF	TGTGCCAGCAGCTTAGGTTCCCCCCTATACGAGCAGTACTTC	TRBJ2-7	-	TRBV7-9	-
CSVATGGLNYGYTF	TGCAGCGTTGCAACAGGGGGCTTGAACTATGGCTACACCTTC	TRBJ1-2	once	TRBV29-1	TRBD1
CASSLEGTPNQPQHF	TGCGCCAGCAGCTTGGAGGGGACACCCAATCAGCCCCAGCATTTT	TRBJ1-5	-	TRBV5-1	-
CSVGRGGAATNEKLFF	TGCAGCGTGGGCCGCGGGGGGGCTGCAACTAATGAAAAACTGTTTTTT	TRBJ1-4	once	TRBV29-1	-
CASSLGSTEYEQYF	TGTGCCAGCAGCTTAGGCAGTACAGAGTACGAGCAGTACTTC	TRBJ2-7	once	TRBV13	-
CSVLALGDTGELFF	TGCAGCGTTTTAGCCTTGGGGGACACCGGGGAGCTGTTTTTT	TRBJ2-2	-	TRBV29-1	-
CASSSGGGYDTQYF	TGTGCCAGCAGCTCTGGGGGAGGGTACGATACGCAGTATTTT	TRBJ2-3	-	TRBV7-6	TRBD2
CASSEAWGQAEAFF	TGTGCCAGCAGTGAAGCGTGGGGGCAGGCAGAAGCTTTCTTT	TRBJ1-1	-	TRBV2	-
CASRLTDSSGNTIYF	TGCGCCAGCAGACTAACCGACAGCTCTGGAAACACCATATATTTT	TRBJ1-3	-	TRBV4-1	-
CASRVRRATTEAFF	TGTGCCAGCAGAGTCAGACGAGCAACCACTGAAGCTTTCTTT	TRBJ1-1	-	TRBV6-1	-
CASSWGPTGNSYEQYF	TGCGCCAGCAGCTGGGGCCCGACAGGGAACTCCTACGAGCAGTACTTC	TRBJ2-7	-	TRBV5-1	TRBD1
CASSTDGAYEQYF	TGTGCCAGTAGTACAGACGGCGCCTACGAGCAGTACTTC	TRBJ2-7	-	TRBV19	-
CASSLEGDETQYF	TGTGCCAGCAGCTTAGAAGGGGACGAGACCCAGTACTTC	TRBJ2-5	-	TRBV7-9	-
CASSDQGYNQPQHF	TGTGCCAGCAGTGATCAGGGTTACAATCAGCCCCAGCATTTT	TRBJ1-5	once	TRBV2	-
CASSDYGRTNYGYTF	TGTGCCAGCAGTGATTACGGCAGAACTAACTATGGCTACACCTTC	TRBJ1-2	medium-sized	TRBV2	-
CASRKSGGYEQYF	TGTGCCAGCAGAAAATCAGGGGGCTACGAGCAGTACTTC	TRBJ2-7	-	TRBV28	TRBD1
CASGELVVSTQYF	TGTGCCAGCGGAGAGCTGGTCGTTAGCACGCAGTATTTT	TRBJ2-3	-	TRBV6-1	-
CASSRVSGNPTYNEQFF	TGTGCCAGCAGCCGTGTTAGCGGGAACCCCACCTACAATGAGCAGTTCTTC	TRBJ2-1	-	TRBV11-1	TRBD2
CASSVGPGGGYGYTF	TGTGCCAGCAGCGTCGGGCCAGGGGGAGGCTATGGCTACACCTTC	TRBJ1-2	-	TRBV9	TRBD1
CASSSSGTQYF	TGTGCCAGCAGCTCATCAGGGACCCAGTACTTC	TRBJ2-5	-	TRBV5-6	-
CASRPTDWKETQYF	TGTGCCAGCAGACCAACGGACTGGAAAGAGACCCAGTACTTC	TRBJ2-5	-	TRBV7-6	-
CASSDGTSFYSNQPQHF	TGTGCCAGCAGTGATGGGACCAGTTTTTATAGCAATCAGCCCCAGCATTTT	TRBJ1-5	medium-sized	TRBV6-1	-
CASRTANSPLHF	TGTGCCAGCAGGACAGCGAATTCACCCCTCCACTTT	TRBJ1-6	-	TRBV25-1	-
CAWSGGLVNSYEQYF	TGTGCCTGGAGTGGGGGACTGGTCAACTCCTACGAGCAGTACTTC	TRBJ2-7	once	TRBV30	-
CASSEKEVNEQFF	TGTGCCAGCAGTGAAAAGGAAGTCAATGAGCAGTTCTTC	TRBJ2-1	-	TRBV6-1	-
CASTTRPSNTEAFF	TGTGCCAGCACGACAAGACCTAGTAACACTGAAGCTTTCTTT	TRBJ1-1	once	TRBV7-6	-
CASSGGGDYNEQFF	TGTGCCAGCAGCGGAGGGGGCGACTACAATGAGCAGTTCTTC	TRBJ2-1	-	TRBV9	TRBD1